This T cell receptor beta chain was observed in a study of cytomegalovirus exposure and HLA in healthy donors. The wider study: HLA-typed donors were the source of 90 million or so unique TCRs, which an early data release held.

The CDR3 is 17 amino acids. CDR1 and CDR2 from the germline V gene are SGDLS and YYNGEE. The ends lost 0 bases at V and 5 bases at J; junction bases unmatched: 9. Comments on this clone: What it binds is unknown. The sample contains more than one DNA sequence encoding this CDR3.

60 Vbeta and 13 Jbeta primers were used in PCR. Some clones are missing from TCRdb's copy, which holds only in-frame ones; the method was immunoSEQ multiplex PCR. The data hold about 94,000 clones, with roughly three quarters observed a single time. Study results and caveats: The study dropped some indistinguishable V segments, TRBV6-2 and TRBV6-3 among them. Researchers reported that a few CMV-associated chains were confirmed in vitro as CMV antigen-specific.

The source material was PBMCs. The rearrangement uses TRBV9 and TRBJ2-5; 11 bases align to TRBD2. The clonotype comes from a woman aged 60-70 years in good health and CMV-seronegative. CDR3 DNA: TGTGCCAGCAGCGTAGGGCTAGCGGGGGGAGGGCAGGAGACCCAGTACTTC. Translated, it gives CASSVGLAGGGQETQYF.